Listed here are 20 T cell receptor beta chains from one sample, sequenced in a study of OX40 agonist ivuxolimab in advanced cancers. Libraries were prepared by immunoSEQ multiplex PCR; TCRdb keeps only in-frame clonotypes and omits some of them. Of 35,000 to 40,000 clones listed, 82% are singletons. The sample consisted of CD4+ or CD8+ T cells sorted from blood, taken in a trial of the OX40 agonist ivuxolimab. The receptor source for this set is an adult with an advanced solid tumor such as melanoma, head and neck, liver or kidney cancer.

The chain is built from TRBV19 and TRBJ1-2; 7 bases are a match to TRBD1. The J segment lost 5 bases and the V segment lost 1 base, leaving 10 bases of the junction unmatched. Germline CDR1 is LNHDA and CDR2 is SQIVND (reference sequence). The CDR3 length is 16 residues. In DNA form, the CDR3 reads TGTGCCAGTAGTATAGGGTTCCGGGACAGCACTTATGGCTACACCTTC. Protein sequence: CASSIGFRDSTYGYTF.

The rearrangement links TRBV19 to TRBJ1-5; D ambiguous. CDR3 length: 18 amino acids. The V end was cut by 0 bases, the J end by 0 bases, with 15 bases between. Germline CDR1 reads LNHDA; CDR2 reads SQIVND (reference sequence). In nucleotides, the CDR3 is TGTGCCAGTAGTATAGATCTGACGGGCAGTTATAGCAATCAGCCCCAGCATTTT. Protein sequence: CASSIDLTGSYSNQPQHF.

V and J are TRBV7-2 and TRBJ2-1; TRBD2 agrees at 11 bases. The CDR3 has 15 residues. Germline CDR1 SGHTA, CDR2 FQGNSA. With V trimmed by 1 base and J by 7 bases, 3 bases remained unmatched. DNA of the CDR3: TGTGCCAGCAGCTTAGGTAGCGGGGGGGTTAATGAGCAGTTCTTC. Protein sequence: CASSLGSGGVNEQFF.

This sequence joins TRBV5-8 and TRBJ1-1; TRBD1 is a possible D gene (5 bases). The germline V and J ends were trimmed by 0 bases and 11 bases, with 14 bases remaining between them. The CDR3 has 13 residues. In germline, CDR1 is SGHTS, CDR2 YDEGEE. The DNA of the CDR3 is TGTGCCAGCAGCTTGGACGTTGAGACAGTGGCTTTCTTT. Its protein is CASSLDVETVAFF. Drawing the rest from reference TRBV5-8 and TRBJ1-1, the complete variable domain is EAGVTQSPTHLIKTRGQQATLRCSPISGHTSVYWYQQALGLGLQFLLWYDEGEERNRGNFPPRFSGRQFPNYSSELNVNALELEDSALYLCASSLDVETVAFFGQGTRLTVV.

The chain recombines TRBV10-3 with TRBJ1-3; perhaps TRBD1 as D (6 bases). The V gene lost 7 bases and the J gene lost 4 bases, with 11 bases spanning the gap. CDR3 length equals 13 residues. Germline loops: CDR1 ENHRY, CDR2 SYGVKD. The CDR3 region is CAIMQGPGNTIYF. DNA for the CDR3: TGTGCCATCATGCAGGGGCCCGGAAACACCATATATTTT.

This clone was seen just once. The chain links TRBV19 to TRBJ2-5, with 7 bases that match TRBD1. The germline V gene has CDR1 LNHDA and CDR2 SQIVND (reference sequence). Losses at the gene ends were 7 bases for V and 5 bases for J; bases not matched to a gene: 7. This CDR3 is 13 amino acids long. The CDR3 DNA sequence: TGTGCCAGTAACAGAGGGGGCAGGGAGACCCAGTACTTC. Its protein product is CASNRGGRETQYF.

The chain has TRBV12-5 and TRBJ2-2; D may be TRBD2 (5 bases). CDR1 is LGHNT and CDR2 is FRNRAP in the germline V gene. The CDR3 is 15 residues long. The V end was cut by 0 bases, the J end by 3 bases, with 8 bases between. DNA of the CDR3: TGTGCTAGTGGTTTGGTACTCGGGGACACCGGGGAGCTGTTTTTT. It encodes CASGLVLGDTGELFF.

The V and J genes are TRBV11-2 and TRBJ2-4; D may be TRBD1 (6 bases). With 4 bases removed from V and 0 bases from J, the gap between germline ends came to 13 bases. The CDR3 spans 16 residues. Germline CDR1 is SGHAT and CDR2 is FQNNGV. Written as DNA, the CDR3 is TGTGCCAGCAGCTCCTGGACAGACCTAGCCAAAAACATTCAGTACTTC. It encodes CASSSWTDLAKNIQYF.

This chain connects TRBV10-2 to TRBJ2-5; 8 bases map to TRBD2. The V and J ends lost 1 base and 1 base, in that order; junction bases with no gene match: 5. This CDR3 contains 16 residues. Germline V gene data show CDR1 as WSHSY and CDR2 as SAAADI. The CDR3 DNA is TGCGCCAGCAGTGAGTGGGGGACTAGGGGCCAAGAGACCCAGTACTTC. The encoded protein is CASSEWGTRGQETQYF.

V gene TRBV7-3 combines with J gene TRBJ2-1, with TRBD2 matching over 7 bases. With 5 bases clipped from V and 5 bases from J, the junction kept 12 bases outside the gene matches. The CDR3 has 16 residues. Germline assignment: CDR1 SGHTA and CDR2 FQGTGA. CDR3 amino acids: CASSPNNGLADNEQFF. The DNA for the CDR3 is TGTGCCAGCAGCCCAAATAACGGGCTAGCGGACAATGAGCAGTTCTTC.

For the CDR3, the DNA is TGTGCCAGCAGCTTGCCAGGTCGGGAGCAGTACTTC. Its translation is CASSLPGREQYF. The chain has TRBV11-2 and TRBJ2-7; unclear D gene. Germline loops: CDR1 SGHAT, CDR2 FQNNGV. V was trimmed by 3 bases and J by 7 bases, leaving 10 bases between them. The CDR3 sequence is 12 residues long.

CDR3: CAWSPTGAEQYF. CDR3 coding DNA: TGTGCCTGGAGTCCAACAGGGGCCGAGCAGTACTTC. The chain uses TRBV30 and TRBJ2-7; 7 bases fit TRBD1. J lost 6 bases, V lost 2 bases, and 4 bases had no gene match. Germline V gives CDR1 GTSNPN, CDR2 SVGIG (reference sequence). This CDR3 has 12 amino acids.

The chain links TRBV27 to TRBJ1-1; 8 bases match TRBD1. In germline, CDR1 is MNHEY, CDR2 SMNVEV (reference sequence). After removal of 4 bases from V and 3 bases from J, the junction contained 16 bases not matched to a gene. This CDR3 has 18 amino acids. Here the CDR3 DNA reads TGTGCCAGCAGTTCCCGAGCCCATAAACAGGGGGTGTACACTGAAGCTTTCTTT. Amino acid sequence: CASSSRAHKQGVYTEAFF.

CDR3 DNA sequence: TGTGCCAGCAGCGTAGGGGTAGGGGATAATTCACCCCTCCACTTT. Protein product: CASSVGVGDNSPLHF. The chain has TRBV9 and TRBJ1-6; tentative D call: TRBD1 (5 bases). CDR3 length equals 15 residues. Trimming stripped 0 bases from V and 5 bases from J, with 9 bases between. Germline CDR1 SGDLS, CDR2 YYNGEE.

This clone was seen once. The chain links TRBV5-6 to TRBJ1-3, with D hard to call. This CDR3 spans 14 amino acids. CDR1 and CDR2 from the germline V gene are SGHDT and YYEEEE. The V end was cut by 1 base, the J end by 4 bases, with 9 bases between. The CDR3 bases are TGTGCCAGCAGCTTGTGGCGGGCGGGAAACACCATATATTTT. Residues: CASSLWRAGNTIYF.

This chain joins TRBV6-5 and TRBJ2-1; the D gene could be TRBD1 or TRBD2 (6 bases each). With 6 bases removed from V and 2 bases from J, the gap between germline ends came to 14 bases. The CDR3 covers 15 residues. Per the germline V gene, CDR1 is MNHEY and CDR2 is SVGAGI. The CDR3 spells CASRSSGAPYNEQFF. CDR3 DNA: TGTGCCAGCAGATCCTCGGGGGCCCCCTACAATGAGCAGTTCTTC.

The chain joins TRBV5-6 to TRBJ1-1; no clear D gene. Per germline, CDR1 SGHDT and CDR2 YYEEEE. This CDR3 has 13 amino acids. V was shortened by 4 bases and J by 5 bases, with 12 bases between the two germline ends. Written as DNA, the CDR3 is TGTGCCAGCAGCAGGGTGGTTGGGACTGAAGCTTTCTTT. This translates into CASSRVVGTEAFF.

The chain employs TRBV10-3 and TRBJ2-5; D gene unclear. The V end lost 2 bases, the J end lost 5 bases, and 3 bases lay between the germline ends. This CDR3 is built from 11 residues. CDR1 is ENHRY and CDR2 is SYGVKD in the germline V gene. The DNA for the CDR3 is TGTGCCATCAGTGAGGTTGAGACCCAGTACTTC. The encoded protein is CAISEVETQYF.

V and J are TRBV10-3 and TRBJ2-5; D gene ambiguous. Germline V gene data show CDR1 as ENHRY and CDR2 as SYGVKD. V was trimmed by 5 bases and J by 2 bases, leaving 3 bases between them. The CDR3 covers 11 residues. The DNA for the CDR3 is TGTGCCATCAGTTCACAAGAGACCCAGTACTTC. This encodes CAISSQETQYF.

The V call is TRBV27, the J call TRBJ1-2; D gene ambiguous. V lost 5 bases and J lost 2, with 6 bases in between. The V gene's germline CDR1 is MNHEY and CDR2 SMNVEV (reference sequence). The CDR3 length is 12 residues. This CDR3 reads CASSQDNYGYTF. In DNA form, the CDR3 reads TGTGCCAGCAGTCAGGACAACTATGGCTACACCTTC.